The 26 T cell receptor beta chains listed next were all sequenced from one sample in a study of lymphopenia after photon versus proton radiotherapy. The table came from immunoSEQ multiplex PCR; TCRdb's copy has only in-frame clones and leaves some out. This sample carries some 21,000 clones, roughly 85% of them seen once, and the ten largest clones take about 17%. The material sequenced was peripheral blood, taken from a patient treated with photon-based radiotherapy. Receptors originate from a man in his 60s with pancreatic cancer.

This sequence joins TRBV14 and TRBJ2-5; TRBD2 is a possible D gene (5 bases). The V gene's germline CDR1 is SGHDN and CDR2 FVKESK. Trimming left V 4 bases short and J 1 base short, with 13 bases between. The CDR3 totals 15 residues. The CDR3 here is CASSLLVGSQETQYF. The DNA of the CDR3 is TGTGCCAGCAGCCTACTAGTTGGGAGCCAAGAGACCCAGTACTTC.

This clone was seen more than once but under ten times. The rearrangement links TRBV7-9 to TRBJ1-2, with a weak D call TRBD1 (6 bases). V was shortened by 6 bases and J by 4 bases, with 12 bases between the two germline ends. CDR1 SEHNR and CDR2 FQNEAQ come from the germline V gene (reference sequence). The CDR3 has 13 amino acids. The CDR3 reads CASRLQGSYGYTF. The CDR3 DNA reads TGTGCCAGCAGACTTCAGGGGAGCTATGGCTACACCTTC.

The chain couples TRBV5-5 to TRBJ2-5; D not resolved. This CDR3 is 12 amino acids long. Germline values: CDR1 SGHKS, CDR2 YYEKEE (reference sequence). V lost 0 bases to trimming and J lost 4 bases, with 4 bases between them. Here the CDR3 reads CASSLVLETQYF. In DNA form, the CDR3 reads TGTGCCAGCAGCTTGGTCCTAGAGACCCAGTACTTC.

This sequence joins TRBV27 and TRBJ2-3; 14 positions agree with TRBD2. CDR1 is MNHEY, CDR2 SMNVEV, per germline (reference sequence). The CDR3 totals 17 residues. The trim removed 2 bases at V and 4 bases at J, leaving 5 bases unmatched. CDR3 protein: CASSLLGLAGEADTQYF. The CDR3 nucleotides are TGTGCCAGCAGTTTACTGGGACTAGCGGGGGAGGCAGATACGCAGTATTTT.

The rearrangement links TRBV7-2 to TRBJ2-5; D remains unclear. CDR1 is SGHTA, CDR2 FQGNSA, per germline. The ends were cut back, 1 base at V and 7 bases at J, with 10 bases in the middle. The CDR3 is 13 residues long. The CDR3 sequence is CASSLEKEGTQYF. As DNA, the CDR3 is TGTGCCAGCAGCTTAGAGAAGGAAGGGACCCAGTACTTC. The full variable domain, its missing parts supplied by reference TRBV7-2 and TRBJ2-5, is GAGVSQSPSNKVTEKGKDVELRCDPISGHTALYWYRQSLGQGLEFLIYFQGNSAPDKSGLPSDRFSAERTGGSVSTLTIQRTQQEDSAVYLCASSLEKEGTQYFGPGTRLLVL.

The rearrangement links TRBV7-9 to TRBJ2-7; 9 nucleotides agree with TRBD1. J lost 3 bases, V lost 4 bases, and 4 bases had no gene match. The germline CDR1 and CDR2 sequences are SEHNR and FQNEAQ (reference sequence). The CDR3 has 14 amino acids. CDR3 nucleotide sequence: TGTGCCAGCAGCTACGGACAGGGGATCTACGAGCAGTACTTC. This translates into CASSYGQGIYEQYF.

The V and J genes are TRBV30 and TRBJ1-2; TRBD1 might be the D (6 bases). Germline lookup yields CDR1 GTSNPN and CDR2 SVGIG (reference sequence). Deletions cut 4 bases from V and 8 bases from J, with 20 bases between. This CDR3 contains 14 residues. CDR3 coding DNA: TGTGCCTGGACCAGAGACAGGCGCCTAAGGGGCTACACCTTC. Amino acids: CAWTRDRRLRGYTF.

CDR3 sequence: CASSTASGNYGYTF. CDR3 nucleotide sequence: TGTGCCAGTAGTACCGCGTCCGGGAACTATGGCTACACCTTC. The V and J genes are TRBV19 and TRBJ1-2, with no clear D. This CDR3 spans 14 amino acids. Trimming left V 4 bases short and J 2 bases short, with 11 bases between. The germline gives CDR1 LNHDA, CDR2 SQIVND (reference sequence).

V is TRBV30 and J is TRBJ2-4, with 10 bases aligning to TRBD1. V was clipped by 3 bases and J by 8 bases; unmatched bases: 4. The CDR3 consists of 13 residues. Germline V gives CDR1 GTSNPN, CDR2 SVGIG (reference sequence). The CDR3 nucleotides read TGTGCCTGGAGCTCGGGACAGGGGTACATTCAGTACTTC. Protein: CAWSSGQGYIQYF.

V usage is TRBV2 and J usage is TRBJ2-1, with 12 nucleotides matching TRBD1. The CDR3 is 14 residues long. The V segment lost 9 bases and the J segment 6 bases; nucleotides outside the gene matches: 6. The germline gives CDR1 SNHLY, CDR2 FYNNEI. CDR3 in amino acids: CASLRDRGLNEQFF. CDR3 sequence (DNA): TGTGCCAGTCTCCGGGACAGGGGGCTCAATGAGCAGTTCTTC.

The chain has TRBV6-1 and TRBJ1-6; D is possibly TRBD1 (6 bases). The CDR3 covers 15 residues. V was trimmed by 2 bases and J by 10 bases, leaving 15 bases between them. Germline assignment: CDR1 MNHNS and CDR2 SASEGT. The CDR3 reads CASSEIFQGRSPLHF. The CDR3 nucleotides read TGTGCCAGCAGTGAAATATTCCAGGGGAGATCACCCCTCCACTTT.

This clone came up once. This chain joins TRBV10-2 and TRBJ1-5; 9 bases match TRBD1. Germline trimming cut 3 bases from V and 3 bases from J; bases unmatched to any gene: 6. The CDR3 totals 16 residues. Germline V gives CDR1 WSHSY, CDR2 SAAADI. The CDR3 nucleotides are TGCGCCAGCAGTGACACCGGGACAGGGTACAATCAGCCCCAGCATTTT. Protein: CASSDTGTGYNQPQHF.

V is TRBV23-1 and J is TRBJ1-2; D perhaps matches TRBD1 (5 bases). TRBV23-1 is classed as an ORF, of uncertain function. V gave up 8 bases and J gave up 0 bases, with 16 bases separating them. The CDR3 length is 15 residues. The CDR3 sequence is CASDRRAGANYGYTF. The CDR3 region has the DNA TGCGCCAGCGATCGAAGGGCGGGGGCTAACTATGGCTACACCTTC.

The V and J genes are TRBV30 and TRBJ2-5; TRBD2 aligns across 8 bases. The DNA end is more similar to TRBJ2-7, so the J call may be wrong. Germline V gene lookup returns CDR1 GTSNPN and CDR2 SVGIG (reference sequence). This CDR3 is built from 13 residues. The CDR3 protein is CAWRRAGDGEQYF. CDR3 coding DNA: TGTGCCTGGAGGCGAGCGGGGGATGGCGAGCAGTACTTC.

This chain joins TRBV7-2 and TRBJ2-3, with D possibly being TRBD2 (5 bases). The V and J ends lost 4 bases and 6 bases respectively, with 11 bases between them. CDR1 SGHTA and CDR2 FQGNSA come from the germline V gene. The CDR3 is made up of 13 amino acids. The CDR3 coding sequence is TGTGCCAGCAGCTCTAGCATCGCGGATACGCAGTATTTT. Translated: CASSSSIADTQYF.

This chain's CDR3 is CASSDSKRGQGKAFF. In DNA, the CDR3 is TGTGCCAGCAGTGACTCGAAGAGGGGACAGGGAAAAGCTTTCTTT. This sequence joins TRBV6-4 and TRBJ1-1; 9 bases map to TRBD1. There are 15 residues in the CDR3. Germline V lookup: CDR1 MRHNA, CDR2 SNTAGT. J gave up 9 bases and V 0 bases, and 8 bases lay outside the gene matches.

This rearrangement joins TRBV6-6 to TRBJ1-5; a weak D match, TRBD1 (6 bases). The germline V gene encodes CDR1 MNHNY and CDR2 SVGAGI (reference sequence). V lost 5 bases to trimming and J lost 5 bases, with 16 bases between them. The CDR3 loop spans 15 amino acids. CDR3 amino acids: CASSQRVGAHQPQHF. The CDR3 DNA reads TGTGCCAGCAGTCAGCGAGTGGGGGCTCATCAGCCCCAGCATTTT.

This clone was seen once. The chain joins TRBV5-1 to TRBJ1-2; no clear D gene. The CDR3 sequence is 14 residues long. CDR1 is SGHRS, CDR2 YFSETQ, per germline. Trimming took 0 bases from V and 4 from J, leaving 10 bases between them. The CDR3 DNA reads as TGCGCCAGCAGCTTGGGTTCAGAATTCTATGGCTACACCTTC. Its protein product is CASSLGSEFYGYTF.

The rearrangement links TRBV2 to TRBJ2-5, with 12 bases aligning to TRBD2. The germline V gene encodes CDR1 SNHLY and CDR2 FYNNEI. This CDR3 spans 14 amino acids. The V segment lost 7 bases and the J segment 5 bases; nucleotides outside the gene matches: 5. The CDR3 DNA reads TGTGCCAGCACCCTAGGGACTAGCGGGGAGACCCAGTACTTC. Its protein is CASTLGTSGETQYF.

This chain links TRBV9 with TRBJ2-3; possible D gene TRBD2, 7 bases. Trimming stripped 6 bases from V and 3 bases from J, with 26 bases between. CDR3 length equals 18 residues. CDR1 is SGDLS and CDR2 is YYNGEE in the germline V gene. DNA for the CDR3: TGTGCCAGCACCGGTGAGGGGGGGGGCTGGATTAGTACAGATACGCAGTATTTT. It is translated as CASTGEGGGWISTDTQYF.

This clone has just a few counts. Sequence at one end of the junction differs from germline and may be a read error. The gene calls are TRBV5-5 and TRBJ2-6; 9 nucleotides agree with TRBD1. CDR1 is SGHKS and CDR2 is YYEKEE in the germline V gene (reference sequence). This CDR3 region has 18 residues. The CDR3 DNA reads as TGCGCCAGCAGGGACAGGGAGAGCTCTACCTCTGGGGCCAACGTCCTGACTTTC. Amino acid sequence: CASRDRESSTSGANVLTF.

This rearrangement joins TRBV5-1 to TRBJ2-7, with D possibly matching TRBD1 (6 bases). The CDR3 sequence is 14 residues long. CDR1 is SGHRS and CDR2 is YFSETQ in the germline V gene. V was cut by 5 bases and J by 5 bases, with 17 bases left in between. The CDR3 here is CASRVGHDSDEQYF. The CDR3 DNA reads as TGCGCCAGCAGAGTGGGACATGACAGCGACGAGCAGTACTTC.

This clone was seen a single time. The same CDR3 can be traced to other DNA sequences in this sample. This chain uses TRBV6-4 with TRBJ1-5; D is uncertain. Germline V CDR1 and CDR2: MRHNA, SNTAGT. This CDR3 region has 14 residues. The V gene lost 6 bases and the J gene lost 0 bases, with 9 bases spanning the gap. The CDR3 is CASSPNYSNQPQHF. CDR3 nucleotide sequence: TGTGCCAGCAGCCCGAATTATAGCAATCAGCCCCAGCATTTT.

This chain links TRBV19 with TRBJ1-1; the match to TRBD1 covers 8 bases. CDR3 length: 15 residues. Germline V gene data show CDR1 as LNHDA and CDR2 as SQIVND (reference sequence). V dropped 3 bases and J dropped 3; count of bases not matched to a gene: 6. This chain's CDR3 is CASSMQGAAHTEAFF. The CDR3 region has the DNA TGTGCCAGTAGTATGCAGGGGGCGGCGCACACTGAAGCTTTCTTT.

The J gene is TRBJ2-5, the V gene TRBV2; D assignment may be TRBD1 or TRBD2 (5 bases each). Trimming stripped 4 bases from V and 3 bases from J, with 15 bases between. Per the germline V gene, CDR1 is SNHLY and CDR2 is FYNNEI. This CDR3 has 15 amino acids. The CDR3 spells CASSGRGVGEETQYF. DNA for the CDR3: TGTGCCAGCAGTGGCCGGGGCGTCGGAGAAGAGACCCAGTACTTC.

The V call is TRBV7-2, the J call TRBJ2-1; no clear D gene. Trimming cost V 5 bases and J 7 bases, with 6 bases left between them. CDR3 length equals 11 residues. Germline lookup yields CDR1 SGHTA and CDR2 FQGNSA. The CDR3: CASSPVNEQFF. In DNA, the CDR3 is TGTGCCAGCAGCCCGGTTAATGAGCAGTTCTTC. Variable domain in full (rest from reference TRBV7-2 and TRBJ2-1): GAGVSQSPSNKVTEKGKDVELRCDPISGHTALYWYRQSLGQGLEFLIYFQGNSAPDKSGLPSDRFSAERTGGSVSTLTIQRTQQEDSAVYLCASSPVNEQFFGPGTRLTVL.